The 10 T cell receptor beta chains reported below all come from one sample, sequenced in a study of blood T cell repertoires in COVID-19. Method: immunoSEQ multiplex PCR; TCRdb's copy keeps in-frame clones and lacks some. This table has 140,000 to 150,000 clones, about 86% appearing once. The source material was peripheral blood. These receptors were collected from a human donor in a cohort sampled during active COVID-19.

The CDR3 loop reads CASSLSLGAGTQHF. Here the CDR3 DNA reads TGTGCCAGCAGCCTCAGCCTAGGTGCCGGGACCCAGCATTTT. The rearrangement uses TRBV6-5 and TRBJ1-5; no definite D call. V was cut by 6 bases and J by 11 bases, with 20 bases left in between. CDR1 is MNHEY, CDR2 SVGAGI, per germline. The CDR3 totals 14 residues.

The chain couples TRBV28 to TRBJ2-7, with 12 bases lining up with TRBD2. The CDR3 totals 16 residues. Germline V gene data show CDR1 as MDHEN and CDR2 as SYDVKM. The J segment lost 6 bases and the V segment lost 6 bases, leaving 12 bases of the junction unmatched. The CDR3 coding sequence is TGTGCCAGCAGGGGGACTGGACTAGCGGGATTTCCCGAGCAGTACTTC. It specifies CASRGTGLAGFPEQYF.

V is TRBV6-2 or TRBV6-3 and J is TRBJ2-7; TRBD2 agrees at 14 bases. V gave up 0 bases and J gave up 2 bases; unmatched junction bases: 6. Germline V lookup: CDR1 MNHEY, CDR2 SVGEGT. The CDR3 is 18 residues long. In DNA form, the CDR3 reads TGTGCCAGCAGTTACTCTAGGACTAGCGGGAGGAATACCTACGAGCAGTACTTC. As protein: CASSYSRTSGRNTYEQYF.

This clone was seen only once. The CDR3 DNA sequence: TGCGCCAGCAGCCCGGGTGACAGGGGCCAGAACACTGAAGCTTTCTTT. Translated: CASSPGDRGQNTEAFF. The chain employs TRBV5-1 and TRBJ1-1, with 8 nucleotides matching TRBD1. V lost 4 bases to trimming and J lost 1 base; unmatched junction nucleotides: 9. This CDR3 has 16 residues. The germline gives CDR1 SGHRS, CDR2 YFSETQ.

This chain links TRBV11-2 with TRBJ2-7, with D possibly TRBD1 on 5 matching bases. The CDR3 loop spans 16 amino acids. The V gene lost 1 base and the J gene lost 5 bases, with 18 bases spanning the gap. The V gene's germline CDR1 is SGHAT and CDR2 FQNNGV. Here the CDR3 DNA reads TGTGCCAGCAGCTTAGTGGTGGCAGGGTCTTTACACGAGCAGTACTTC. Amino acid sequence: CASSLVVAGSLHEQYF.

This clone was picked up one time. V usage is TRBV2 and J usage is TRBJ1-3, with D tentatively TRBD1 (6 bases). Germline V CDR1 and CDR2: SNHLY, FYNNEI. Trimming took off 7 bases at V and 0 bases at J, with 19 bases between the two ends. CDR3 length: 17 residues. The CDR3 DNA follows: TGTGCCAGCACCGAGAGACAGGACCTTAGCTCTGGAAACACCATATATTTT. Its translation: CASTERQDLSSGNTIYF.

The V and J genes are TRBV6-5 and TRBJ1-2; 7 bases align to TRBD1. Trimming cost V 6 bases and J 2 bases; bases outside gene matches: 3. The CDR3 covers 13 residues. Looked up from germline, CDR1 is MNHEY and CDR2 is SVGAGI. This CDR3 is CASRATGNYGYTF. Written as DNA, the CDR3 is TGTGCCAGCAGGGCGACAGGGAACTATGGCTACACCTTC.

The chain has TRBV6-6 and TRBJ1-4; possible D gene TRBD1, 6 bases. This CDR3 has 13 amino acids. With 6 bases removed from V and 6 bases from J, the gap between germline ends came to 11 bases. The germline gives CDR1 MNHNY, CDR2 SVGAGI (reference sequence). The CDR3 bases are TGTGCCAGCAGACCACAGGGTGATGAAAAACTGTTTTTT. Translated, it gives CASRPQGDEKLFF.

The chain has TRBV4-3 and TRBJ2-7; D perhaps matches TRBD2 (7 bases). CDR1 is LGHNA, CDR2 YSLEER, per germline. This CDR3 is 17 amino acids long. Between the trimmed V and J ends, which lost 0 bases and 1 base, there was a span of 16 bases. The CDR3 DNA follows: TGCGCCAGCAGCCAAGAATGGCTCGGGGGGCGGTCCTACGAGCAGTACTTC. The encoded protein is CASSQEWLGGRSYEQYF.

CDR3 nucleotides: TGTGCCAGCTCACCACCCAATCGGGAGGTCGGGTCCGGGGAGCTGTTTTTT. It is translated as CASSPPNREVGSGELFF. This chain joins TRBV18 and TRBJ2-2; TRBD2 matches at 7 bases. There are 17 residues in the CDR3. With 0 bases clipped from V and 6 bases from J, the junction kept 10 bases outside the gene matches. CDR1 is KGHSH, CDR2 LQKENI, per germline.